This T cell receptor beta chain originates from a study of cytomegalovirus exposure and HLA in healthy donors. The CDR3 has 14 amino acids. With V trimmed by 2 bases and J by 0 bases, 0 bases remained unmatched. Germline V lookup: CDR1 KGHSH, CDR2 LQKENI. Primers: 60 Vbeta forward and 13 Jbeta reverse. The data were produced by immunoSEQ multiplex PCR, yet TCRdb's version contains in-frame clones alone and is incomplete. The sample consists of around 150,000 clones, approximately 71% of them appearing once. Specimen: PBMCs. This sequence originates from a man aged 25-40 years in good health and CMV-seronegative. J is TRBJ2-5 and V is TRBV18; 7 bases line up with TRBD1. The CDR3 reads CASSPGTDQETQYF. The CDR3 DNA reads as TGTGCCAGCTCACCAGGGACAGACCAAGAGACCCAGTACTTC.